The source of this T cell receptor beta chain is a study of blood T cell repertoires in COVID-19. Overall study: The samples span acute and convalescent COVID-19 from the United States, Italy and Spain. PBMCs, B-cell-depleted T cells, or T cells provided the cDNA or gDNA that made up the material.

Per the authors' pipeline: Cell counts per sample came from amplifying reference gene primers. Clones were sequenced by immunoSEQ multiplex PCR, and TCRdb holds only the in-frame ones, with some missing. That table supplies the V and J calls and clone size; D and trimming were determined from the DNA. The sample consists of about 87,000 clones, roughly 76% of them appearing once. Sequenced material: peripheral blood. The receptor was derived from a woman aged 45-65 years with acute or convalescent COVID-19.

The CDR3 nucleotides read TGTGCCAGCAGCTTAGGGACTAGAGAGACCCAGTACTTC. It yields the protein CASSLGTRETQYF. The chain recombines TRBV7-2 with TRBJ2-5; 7 bases fit TRBD2. This CDR3 spans 13 amino acids. The germline V gene has CDR1 SGHTA and CDR2 FQGNSA. J gave up 4 bases and V 1 base, and 0 bases lay outside the gene matches.